This T cell receptor (beta chain) was profiled in a study of cytotoxic CD8 clonotypes in ibrutinib-treated CLL. This clone showed up just once. TCRdb's table, derived via immunoSEQ multiplex PCR, lists solely in-frame clones and lacks some. This table has tens of thousands of clones, roughly 72% appearing once. The TCR sequence derives from a human donor with chronic lymphocytic leukemia. The material was PBMCs, obtained at disease progression, from a patient treated with ibrutinib.

The CDR3 DNA sequence: TGTGCCAGCAGCTTGGAAGGCGGAGGCTCCTACAATGAGCAGTTCTTC. Translated, it gives CASSLEGGGSYNEQFF. This chain joins TRBV5-6 and TRBJ2-1, with D possibly TRBD2 on 5 matching bases. V gave up 0 bases and J gave up 0 bases, with 10 bases separating them. The CDR3 sequence is 16 residues long. Germline V gene sequence: CDR1 SGHDT, CDR2 YYEEEE.